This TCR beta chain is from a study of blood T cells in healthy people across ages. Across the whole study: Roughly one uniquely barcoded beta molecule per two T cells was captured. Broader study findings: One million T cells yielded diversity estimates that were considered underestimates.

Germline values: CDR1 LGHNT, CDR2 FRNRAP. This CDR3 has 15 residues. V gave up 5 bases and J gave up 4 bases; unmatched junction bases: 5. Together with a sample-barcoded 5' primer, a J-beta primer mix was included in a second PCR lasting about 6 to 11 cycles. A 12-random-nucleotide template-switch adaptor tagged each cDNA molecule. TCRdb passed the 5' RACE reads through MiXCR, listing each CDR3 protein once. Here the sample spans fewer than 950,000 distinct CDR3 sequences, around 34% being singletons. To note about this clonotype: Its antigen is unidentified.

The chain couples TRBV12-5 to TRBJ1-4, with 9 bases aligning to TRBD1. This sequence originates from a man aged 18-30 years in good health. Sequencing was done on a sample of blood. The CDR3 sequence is CASGPGTGSNEKLFF. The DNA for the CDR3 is TGTGCTAGTGGTCCGGGGACAGGGAGTAATGAAAAACTGTTTTTT.